A single sample gave rise to the 26 T cell receptor beta chains below, sequenced in a study of T cell repertoires in cytomegalovirus infection. MiXCR, run by TCRdb on the reads, gives a single entry per CDR3 protein. The sample has around 570,000 distinct CDR3 sequences; just under 40% are singletons. Their target antigens are unknown. Source: cultured PBMCs, taken from culture after CMV antigen stimulation. Receptors were obtained from a human donor in good health (CMV status not recorded). Some clones in this sample may be carry-over from other donors' samples.

In DNA form, the CDR3 reads TGCGCCAGCAGCCAAGATCTCCCTGCTGGGGAGCAGTTCTTC. Its protein is CASSQDLPAGEQFF. The J gene is TRBJ2-1, the V gene TRBV4-1; no clear D. Trimming left V 0 bases short and J 10 bases short, with 13 bases between. Germline CDR1 reads MGHRA; CDR2 reads YSYEKL. The CDR3 is made up of 14 amino acids.

This clonotype was observed a handful of times. The chain combines TRBV11-2 with TRBJ1-2, with a possible D match to TRBD1 (5 bases). Germline values: CDR1 SGHAT, CDR2 FQNNGV. The CDR3 loop spans 16 amino acids. Between the trimmed V and J ends, which lost 3 bases and 4 bases, there was a span of 18 bases. The CDR3 sequence is CASSFRTGLGVYGYTF. In DNA, the CDR3 is TGTGCCAGCAGCTTCCGGACCGGACTGGGGGTCTATGGCTACACCTTC.

This chain links TRBV3-1 with TRBJ1-1; 7 bases are shared with TRBD1. V shed 2 bases, J shed 5 bases, and the junction held 5 bases outside the gene matches. CDR1 is LGHDT and CDR2 is YNNKEL in the germline V gene (reference sequence). The CDR3 is 14 residues long. The CDR3 DNA reads as TGTGCCAGCAGCCAATTCAGGGGGGGGACTGAAGCTTTCTTT. As protein: CASSQFRGGTEAFF.

In this sample, this clonotype turned up a few times. The rearrangement uses TRBV6-1 and TRBJ1-3; no reliable D call. This CDR3 is 15 amino acids long. The germline V gene encodes CDR1 MNHNS and CDR2 SASEGT. V lost 7 bases, J lost 0 bases, and 13 bases lay in between. The CDR3 here is CASNRALLSGNTIYF. CDR3 sequence (DNA): TGTGCCAGCAACCGGGCCCTCCTCTCTGGAAACACCATATATTTT.

The genes are TRBV10-3 and TRBJ2-5; a weak D match, TRBD2 (5 bases). The CDR3 covers 15 residues. Germline CDR1 and CDR2: ENHRY and SYGVKD. The germline V and J ends were trimmed by 0 bases and 5 bases, with 13 bases remaining between them. The CDR3 coding sequence is TGTGCCATCAGTGAGTCGACAACTAGGGTGGAGACCCAGTACTTC. Amino acids: CAISESTTRVETQYF.

In its sample, this clonotype was seen a few times. The chain employs TRBV12-3 or TRBV12-4 and TRBJ1-4; D remains ambiguous. The CDR3 totals 13 residues. V lost 6 bases and J lost 6, with 11 bases in between. The CDR3 loop reads CASSPTGYEKLFF. Here the CDR3 DNA reads TGTGCCAGCAGCCCTACGGGATATGAAAAACTGTTTTTT.

The chain has TRBV20-1 and TRBJ1-5; possible D gene TRBD1, 5 bases. From germline, CDR1 is DFQATT and CDR2 SNEGSKA (reference sequence). Trimming pared 5 bases from V and 5 bases from J, leaving 25 bases between. This CDR3 has 17 amino acids. The CDR3 coding sequence is TGCAGTGCTTCACTAGTAATTGGGACGGAGGTTTATCAGCCCCAGCATTTT. It is translated as CSASLVIGTEVYQPQHF.

The CDR3 DNA is TGTGCCAGCAGCCGGGACAGGGAGTCCCTAGGAGAGACCCAGTACTTC. It yields the protein CASSRDRESLGETQYF. The J gene is TRBJ2-5, the V gene TRBV2; 9 bases align to TRBD1. The CDR3 covers 16 residues. The V gene's germline CDR1 is SNHLY and CDR2 FYNNEI. J lost 4 bases, V lost 6 bases, and 12 bases had no gene match.

This chain joins TRBV18 and TRBJ2-5; 7 bases are shared with TRBD2. V was clipped by 3 bases and J by 14 bases; unmatched bases: 9. Germline loops: CDR1 KGHSH, CDR2 LQKENI. The CDR3 covers 12 residues. CDR3 residues: CASSPSREAFYF. The CDR3 DNA reads TGTGCCAGCTCACCTTCTCGGGAGGCCTTCTACTTC.

The rearrangement uses TRBV24-1 and TRBJ2-1; a possible D gene is TRBD1 (5 bases). Germline V gene data show CDR1 as KGHDR and CDR2 as SFDVKD. This CDR3 spans 15 amino acids. Trimming took off 4 bases at V and 3 bases at J, with 12 bases between the two ends. CDR3 sequence reads: CATSDPAGFYNEQFF. CDR3 nucleotide sequence: TGTGCCACCAGTGACCCTGCAGGGTTCTACAATGAGCAGTTCTTC.

V and J are TRBV5-5 and TRBJ2-3, with 8 bases aligning to TRBD1. The CDR3 sequence is 16 residues long. V lost 2 bases and J lost 2; bases outside the gene matches: 7. The germline V gene has CDR1 SGHKS and CDR2 YYEKEE (reference sequence). Here the CDR3 reads CASSFWGQALTDTQYF. CDR3 in DNA: TGTGCCAGCAGCTTCTGGGGACAGGCCCTCACAGATACGCAGTATTTT. The complete variable domain, with remaining parts taken from reference TRBV5-5 and TRBJ2-3, reads DAGVTQSPTHLIKTRGQQVTLRCSPISGHKSVSWYQQVLGQGPQFIFQYYEKEERGRGNFPDRFSARQFPNYSSELNVNALLLGDSALYLCASSFWGQALTDTQYFGPGTRLTVL.

This clonotype showed up just a few times. This chain joins TRBV6-2 or TRBV6-3 and TRBJ2-1; 12 bases are a match to TRBD2. CDR1 and CDR2 (germline): MNHEY, SVGEGT. The trim removed 1 base at V and 9 bases at J, leaving 4 bases unmatched. The CDR3 has 15 amino acids. Here the CDR3 reads CASSYFLAGGAEQFF. The CDR3 bases are TGTGCCAGCAGTTACTTCCTAGCGGGAGGGGCTGAGCAGTTCTTC.

V and J are TRBV6-1 and TRBJ1-1; 8 bases agree with TRBD1. With V trimmed by 2 bases and J by 6 bases, 5 bases remained unmatched. Germline V lookup: CDR1 MNHNS, CDR2 SASEGT. This CDR3 has 14 residues. CDR3 sequence (DNA): TGTGCCAGCAGTGAAAGGACAGGGCGTTCTGAAGCTTTCTTT. As protein: CASSERTGRSEAFF.

The chain links TRBV7-6 to TRBJ2-3, with D possibly being TRBD1 (6 bases). Germline V gives CDR1 SGHVS, CDR2 FNYEAQ. CDR3 length: 16 residues. Trimming cost V 4 bases and J 0 bases, with 14 bases left between them. The CDR3 loop is CASSYRQVPSTDTQYF. The CDR3, as DNA: TGTGCCAGCAGCTACCGACAGGTCCCTAGCACAGATACGCAGTATTTT.

This chain connects TRBV24-1 to TRBJ2-1, with 10 bases matching TRBD1. The CDR3 consists of 14 residues. The ends lost 4 bases at V and 6 bases at J; junction bases unmatched: 2. Germline assignment: CDR1 KGHDR and CDR2 SFDVKD. CDR3: CATSDRTGGNEQFF. Written as DNA, the CDR3 is TGTGCCACCAGTGACCGGACAGGGGGCAATGAGCAGTTCTTC.

This sequence joins TRBV7-2 and TRBJ2-7, with D possibly being TRBD1 (6 bases). Trimming left V 2 bases short and J 2 bases short, with 16 bases between. The CDR3 contains 16 residues. Germline V gene data show CDR1 as SGHTA and CDR2 as FQGNSA. CDR3 amino acids: CASSLSWGPQTYEQYF. The CDR3, as DNA: TGTGCCAGCAGCTTATCTTGGGGGCCCCAGACCTACGAGCAGTACTTC.

The gene calls are TRBV23-1 and TRBJ2-3, with D unclear. TRBV23-1 has ORF status, its function being uncertain. The CDR3 totals 14 residues. V was pared by 0 bases and J by 6 bases, with 10 bases between. In DNA, the CDR3 is TGCGCCAGCAGTCAATCTTGGGGTGAGGATACGCAGTATTTT. As protein: CASSQSWGEDTQYF.

This chain connects TRBV12-3 or TRBV12-4 to TRBJ2-1; D tentatively reads TRBD1 or TRBD2 (5 bases each). The ends were cut back, 5 bases at V and 1 base at J, with 15 bases in the middle. This CDR3 is built from 16 residues. The CDR3: CASSALTGGSYNEQFF. The CDR3 DNA is TGTGCCAGCAGTGCCCTAACAGGCGGGTCCTACAATGAGCAGTTCTTC.

This clonotype was found many times. The genes are TRBV7-2 and TRBJ2-3; D is possibly TRBD1 (5 bases). CDR3 size: 14 residues. V was trimmed by 7 bases and J by 4 bases, leaving 15 bases between them. Per the germline V gene, CDR1 is SGHTA and CDR2 is FQGNSA. The CDR3 is CASTLGATPDTQYF. The CDR3 nucleotides are TGTGCCAGCACCCTAGGGGCTACCCCAGATACGCAGTATTTT.

CDR3 DNA sequence: TGTGCCAGCAGTTACGGCTTAGGGGGTGCTGAGCAGTTCTTC. Translation: CASSYGLGGAEQFF. The chain combines TRBV6-5 with TRBJ2-1; TRBD1 might be the D (6 bases). Trimming removed 2 bases from V and 9 bases from J, with 14 bases in between. The CDR3 extends over 14 amino acids. CDR1 MNHEY and CDR2 SVGAGI come from the germline V gene.

This clonotype was counted only a few times. The chain has TRBV7-2 and TRBJ1-2; no definite D call. The ends were cut back, 0 bases at V and 4 bases at J, with 6 bases in the middle. Germline CDR1 SGHTA, CDR2 FQGNSA. CDR3 length equals 13 residues. This chain's CDR3 is CASSLAPSYGYTF. Here the CDR3 DNA reads TGTGCCAGCAGCTTAGCCCCGAGCTATGGCTACACCTTC.

The V and J genes are TRBV12-3 or TRBV12-4 and TRBJ1-2; weak D call: TRBD1 (6 bases). Trimming pared 7 bases from V and 2 bases from J, leaving 14 bases between. The CDR3 spans 14 residues. CDR3 DNA: TGTGCCAGCACATCACAGGGCCTGAACTATGGCTACACCTTC. Translating it yields CASTSQGLNYGYTF.

The rearrangement links TRBV7-2 to TRBJ1-3, with 8 bases fitting TRBD1. Germline loops: CDR1 SGHTA, CDR2 FQGNSA. The CDR3 is 14 residues long. The V gene end was trimmed by 5 bases and the J gene end by 6 bases; junction bases not matched to a gene: 6. The CDR3 coding sequence is TGTGCCAGCAGCCCGACAGGGGTGGTAAACACCATATATTTT. Amino acids: CASSPTGVVNTIYF.

This clonotype was detected only a few times. The V and J genes are TRBV10-2 and TRBJ2-3; TRBD2 aligns across 13 bases. There are 18 residues in the CDR3. The germline V gene has CDR1 WSHSY and CDR2 SAAADI. The V segment lost 4 bases and the J segment 7 bases; nucleotides outside the gene matches: 14. The DNA of the CDR3 is TGCGCCAGCAGTGTACCTTCCCTACTAGCGGGAGGGCCGCATACGCAGTATTTT. It codes for CASSVPSLLAGGPHTQYF.

In its sample, this clonotype was seen once. V gene TRBV20-1 combines with J gene TRBJ2-7, with D perhaps matching TRBD2 (5 bases). V lost 1 base and J lost 6, with 13 bases in between. Germline V gene lookup returns CDR1 DFQATT and CDR2 SNEGSKA (reference sequence). The length of the CDR3 is 13 residues. CDR3 DNA sequence: TGCAGTGCTAGAGCCACACTTGAGGGCGAGCAGTACTTC. Amino acid sequence: CSARATLEGEQYF.

This clonotype was detected once. The chain employs TRBV7-4 and TRBJ2-1; 8 bases fit TRBD2. V dropped 6 bases and J dropped 0; count of bases not matched to a gene: 13. The CDR3 is made up of 18 amino acids. From germline, CDR1 is SGHVT and CDR2 SQSDAQ. The CDR3 protein is CASRRGGAGEDSYNEQFF. The CDR3 nucleotides read TGTGCCAGCAGACGGGGGGGGGCGGGAGAAGACTCCTACAATGAGCAGTTCTTC.